This T cell receptor beta chain appears in the sequencing data of a study of graft-versus-host responses after intestinal transplantation. Background on the study: Multivisceral, liver-intestinal, or isolated intestinal transplants were received by the recipients. Tacrolimus plus steroids were given to all recipients for roughly three years, preceded by anti-thymocyte globulin induction. The study's findings and limits: Subjects displaying graft-donor T cell macrochimerism possessed elevated graft-versus-host to host-versus-graft clonal ratios inside allografts. Recipient marrow contained GvH clones, some of which appeared first in ileum or blood.

Here immunoSEQ multiplex PCR was the method, and the copy in TCRdb shows in-frame clones only, minus some. The table lists about 120,000 clones, over 85% of them singletons. A word on this clone: What it binds is unknown.

This CDR3 spans 13 amino acids. Germline V CDR1 and CDR2: SNHLY, FYNNEI. The V and J ends lost 2 bases and 9 bases respectively, with 11 bases between them. The sample in question was unstimulated CD8+ T cells sorted from spleen or lymph node cells, obtained before intestinal transplant. The sequence derives from a human donor who received an intestinal transplant. The genes are TRBV2 and TRBJ1-5, with a tentative D call TRBD1 (6 bases). The CDR3 DNA reads TGTGCCAGCAGTGAATTTAGGGGGAGGCCCCAGCATTTT. Translation gives CASSEFRGRPQHF.